This section outlines one TCR beta chain sequence together with its context. The antigen is unknown. This entry is derived from a study of cytomegalovirus exposure and HLA in healthy donors. Study-level information: As an earlier analysis found, about 200 million T cells yielded about 120 million unique TCR beta sequences.

Study-level points and caveats: In vitro, a few CMV-associated chains proved specific for CMV antigens. Per published reports, the classifier diagnosed cytomegalovirus status with high specificity and sensitivity. Some V segments, including TRBV6-2 and TRBV6-3, were excluded as indistinguishable.

CDR1 is MGHRA and CDR2 is YSYEKL in the germline V gene. Trimming took off 1 base at V and 7 bases at J, with 7 bases between the two ends. The CDR3 extends over 13 amino acids. PCR used 60 Vbeta primers and 13 Jbeta primers. Assay used: immunoSEQ multiplex PCR; TCRdb lists only in-frame clones, some missing. Here the sample spans about 120,000 clones, 60% to 85% being singletons. Sequenced input: PBMCs. V is TRBV4-1 and J is TRBJ1-4; D gene unclear. The receptor was derived from a woman aged 40 to 50 in good health and CMV-seropositive. The CDR3 loop reads CASSQGESEKLFF. CDR3 in DNA: TGCGCCAGCAGCCAAGGGGAGAGTGAAAAACTGTTTTTT.